The 27 T cell receptor beta chains below all came from one sample that was sequenced in a study of response to subunit inactivated influenza vaccine. TCRdb independently ran MiXCR on the RT-PCR reads; one entry per CDR3 protein. The sample contains about 520,000 distinct CDR3 sequences, roughly 7.9% of which appear only once. The specimen comprised PBMCs from blood, sampled 23 to 25 months after vaccination. The receptor set was obtained from a man aged 50-75 years who received an inactivated influenza vaccine.

This clonotype has a count of ten or more. The rearrangement uses TRBV3-1 and TRBJ1-1; D gene uncertain. V was pared by 0 bases and J by 1 base, with 24 bases between. Germline assignment: CDR1 LGHDT and CDR2 YNNKEL (reference sequence). This CDR3 spans 20 amino acids. DNA for the CDR3: TGTGCCAGCAGCCAAGAAATCCTCAAATGGGCAGGAGAAAGGAACACTGAAGCTTTCTTT. This codes for CASSQEILKWAGERNTEAFF. Filled out from reference TRBV3-1 and TRBJ1-1, the complete variable domain reads DTAVSQTPKYLVTQMGNDKSIKCEQNLGHDTMYWYKQDSKKFLKIMFSYNNKELIINETVPNRFSPKSPDKAHLNLHINSLELGDSAVYFCASSQEILKWAGERNTEAFFGQGTRLTVV.

This clonotype was counted at least ten times. The chain has TRBV5-5 and TRBJ2-3; TRBD2 might be the D (6 bases). V lost 5 bases and J 2 bases, leaving 9 bases between the germline ends. Looked up from germline, CDR1 is SGHKS and CDR2 is YYEKEE (reference sequence). This CDR3 contains 13 residues. CDR3 region: CASSRDFTDTQYF. The CDR3 DNA follows: TGTGCCAGCAGTCGGGACTTCACAGATACGCAGTATTTT.

This clonotype was observed at least ten times. This sequence joins TRBV20-1 and TRBJ1-1, with TRBD1 as a possible D gene (6 bases). Looked up from germline, CDR1 is DFQATT and CDR2 is SNEGSKA (reference sequence). V dropped 6 bases and J dropped 1 base, with 15 bases sitting between them. This CDR3 has 14 residues. CDR3 in DNA: TGCAGTGCCCGGTTAGGGGGGAAGAACACTGAAGCTTTCTTT. Its protein product is CSARLGGKNTEAFF.

The V and J genes are TRBV20-1 and TRBJ2-3; D tentatively reads TRBD1 or TRBD2 (5 bases each). This CDR3 comprises 12 residues. Trimming pared 6 bases from V and 3 bases from J, leaving 10 bases between. Germline lookup yields CDR1 DFQATT and CDR2 SNEGSKA (reference sequence). The chain's CDR3 is CSASEGTDTQYF. CDR3 in DNA: TGCAGTGCCTCCGAGGGGACAGATACGCAGTATTTT.

This clonotype has just a few counts. The rearrangement uses TRBV2 and TRBJ2-7; D is ambiguous. V was shortened by 2 bases and J by 3 bases, with 5 bases between the two germline ends. This CDR3 has 12 residues. Germline V gene sequence: CDR1 SNHLY, CDR2 FYNNEI. CDR3 nucleotide sequence: TGTGCCAGCAGTGAAAGAAACTACGAGCAGTACTTC. This codes for CASSERNYEQYF.

The chain employs TRBV5-1 and TRBJ1-4, with D perhaps matching TRBD1 (6 bases). CDR3 size: 14 residues. Trimming left V 0 bases short and J 12 bases short, with 15 bases between. Germline assignment: CDR1 SGHRS and CDR2 YFSETQ. In nucleotides, the CDR3 is TGCGCCAGCAGCTTGGCCGACGGAGGGGGTGAACTGTTTTTT. It yields the protein CASSLADGGGELFF.

The CDR3, as DNA: TGCAGCGTTGTCGGCAGCCCCCAAGAGACCCAGTACTTC. Its protein product is CSVVGSPQETQYF. The chain links TRBV29-1 to TRBJ2-5; D is unclear. Per the germline V gene, CDR1 is SQVTM and CDR2 is ANQGSEA. This CDR3 contains 13 residues. V lost 4 bases and J 1 base, leaving 10 bases between the germline ends.

In this sample, this clonotype turned up many times. The V and J genes are TRBV5-1 and TRBJ2-3, with a possible D match to TRBD2 (6 bases). The germline V gene encodes CDR1 SGHRS and CDR2 YFSETQ. This CDR3 is 14 amino acids long. V was shortened by 0 bases and J by 6 bases, with 11 bases between the two germline ends. CDR3 DNA sequence: TGCGCCAGCAGCTTGGGGACTACGCGGGATACGCAGTATTTT. It specifies CASSLGTTRDTQYF.

This clonotype has ten or more counts. V is TRBV5-1 and J is TRBJ2-1; a weak D match, TRBD1 (6 bases). Trimming removed 0 bases at V and 10 bases at J, with 8 bases between. Germline CDR1 is SGHRS and CDR2 is YFSETQ. The CDR3 extends over 12 amino acids. DNA for the CDR3: TGCGCCAGCAGCTTGGGTACAGGGGAGCAGTTCTTC. Its protein product is CASSLGTGEQFF.

This clonotype was seen many times. The chain couples TRBV6-2 or TRBV6-3 to TRBJ2-1; perhaps TRBD2 as D (5 bases). The CDR3 is 18 amino acids. Germline CDR1 MNHEY, CDR2 SVGEGT. The ends were cut back, 0 bases at V and 0 bases at J, with 15 bases in the middle. As DNA, the CDR3 is TGTGCCAGCAGTTACTCGATGCAAGCGGTCAGCTCCTACAATGAGCAGTTCTTC. Encoded protein: CASSYSMQAVSSYNEQFF.

Notes on this clonotype: A much larger clone lies a single base off, so this may be a read error. This sequence joins TRBV4-1 and TRBJ1-1, with D unresolved. The V end was cut by 7 bases, the J end by 0 bases, with 15 bases between. The CDR3 spans 15 residues. The germline V gene has CDR1 MGHRA and CDR2 YSYEKL. CDR3 DNA sequence: TGCGCCAGCATCCCACCGGGAGCGGTGAACACTGAAGCTTTCTTT. Its protein product is CASIPPGAVNTEAFF.

There are a few counts of this clonotype. The chain couples TRBV4-3 to TRBJ2-1, with TRBD2 identical over 8 bases. Looked up from germline, CDR1 is LGHNA and CDR2 is YSLEER. CDR3 length equals 16 residues. Losses at the gene ends were 1 base for V and 4 bases for J; bases not matched to a gene: 6. CDR3 region: CASSQGSGSYYNEQFF. The CDR3 DNA sequence: TGCGCCAGCAGCCAAGGCAGCGGGAGTTATTACAATGAGCAGTTCTTC.

The chain has TRBV2 and TRBJ1-6, with D tentatively TRBD1 (5 bases). CDR1 and CDR2 from the germline V gene are SNHLY and FYNNEI. V dropped 6 bases and J dropped 12 bases, with 12 bases sitting between them. The CDR3 runs 12 residues. This chain's CDR3 is CASRPNQGPLHF. CDR3 in DNA: TGTGCCAGCAGGCCCAATCAGGGACCCCTCCACTTT. Combining the CDR3 with reference TRBV2 and TRBJ1-6 gives the whole variable domain EPEVTQTPSHQVTQMGQEVILRCVPISNHLYFYWYRQILGQKVEFLVSFYNNEISEKSEIFDDQFSVERPDGSNFTLKIRSTKLEDSAMYFCASRPNQGPLHFGNGTRLTVT.

This clonotype was detected ten times or more. The chain recombines TRBV7-9 with TRBJ2-3; weak D call: TRBD1 (5 bases). The CDR3 totals 14 residues. Germline CDR1 reads SEHNR; CDR2 reads FQNEAQ (reference sequence). V lost 7 bases and J lost 4, with 15 bases in between. DNA of the CDR3: TGTGCCAGCACTTCCAACTTCAGGGCAGATACGCAGTATTTT. Translated: CASTSNFRADTQYF.

The sample holds many counts of this clonotype. This chain links TRBV11-2 with TRBJ1-2; no clear D gene. The germline V gene has CDR1 SGHAT and CDR2 FQNNGV. V lost 4 bases and J lost 3, with 9 bases in between. The CDR3 is 13 amino acids. CDR3 region: CASSSAPDYGYTF. The CDR3, as DNA: TGTGCCAGCAGCTCAGCTCCAGACTATGGCTACACCTTC.

The chain links TRBV7-2 to TRBJ2-1, with D tentatively TRBD1 (5 bases). The CDR3 has 15 residues. The V and J ends lost 4 bases and 6 bases respectively, with 16 bases between them. Germline values: CDR1 SGHTA, CDR2 FQGNSA. CDR3 sequence reads: CASSYRTRWVNEQFF. CDR3 DNA sequence: TGTGCCAGCAGCTATAGGACAAGGTGGGTCAATGAGCAGTTCTTC.

This clonotype was found a few times. The J gene is TRBJ2-1, the V gene TRBV4-3; D uncertain. Germline values: CDR1 LGHNA, CDR2 YSLEER. With 0 bases removed from V and 2 bases from J, the gap between germline ends came to 8 bases. The CDR3 loop spans 15 amino acids. DNA for the CDR3: TGCGCCAGCAGCCAAGACCCACGGACCTACAATGAGCAGTTCTTC. Translated: CASSQDPRTYNEQFF.

This clonotype was counted only a few times. The chain recombines TRBV6-5 with TRBJ2-5, with TRBD2 matching 11 bases. The trim removed 7 bases at V and 4 bases at J, leaving 2 bases unmatched. The CDR3 loop spans 13 amino acids. Germline V CDR1 and CDR2: MNHEY, SVGAGI. The CDR3 loop reads CASMGLAVETQYF. The DNA of the CDR3 is TGTGCCAGCATGGGACTAGCGGTAGAGACCCAGTACTTC.

This clonotype appeared many times. This chain connects TRBV15 to TRBJ2-1; D gene uncertain. V was cut by 0 bases and J by 14 bases, with 20 bases left in between. CDR1 LNHNV and CDR2 YYDKDF come from the germline V gene (reference sequence). This CDR3 has 15 amino acids. The CDR3 bases are TGTGCCACCAGCAGAGATCCCTTTGGACCCGTCATGGAGTTCTTC. Its translation: CATSRDPFGPVMEFF. Complete variable domain (other parts from reference TRBV15 and TRBJ2-1): DAMVIQNPRYQVTQFGKPVTLSCSQTLNHNVMYWYQQKSSQAPKLLFHYYDKDFNNEADTPDNFQSRRPNTSFCFLDIRSPGLGDTAMYLCATSRDPFGPVMEFFGPGTRLTVL.

This clonotype was recorded a few times. This sequence joins TRBV7-9 and TRBJ2-1; TRBD2 matches 11 bases. Trimming took 4 bases from V and 9 from J; bases not matched to a gene: 8. CDR3 length: 15 amino acids. Germline V gives CDR1 SEHNR, CDR2 FQNEAQ (reference sequence). As DNA, the CDR3 is TGTGCCAGCAGCTATCTAGCGGGAGGCTGGAGTGAGCAGTTCTTC. This codes for CASSYLAGGWSEQFF.

This clonotype showed up many times. This chain uses TRBV5-1 with TRBJ2-5; D might be TRBD2 (5 bases). The CDR3 is 13 amino acids. V dropped 6 bases and J dropped 3 bases, with 12 bases sitting between them. CDR1 is SGHRS, CDR2 YFSETQ, per germline. The CDR3 DNA reads TGCGCCAGCACGTCCGGGAACGAAGAGACCCAGTACTTC. It codes for CASTSGNEETQYF.

With regard to this clonotype: A clone one base away is much larger, so this may be a read error. The chain employs TRBV7-9 and TRBJ1-1; D possibly corresponds to TRBD1 (5 bases). V was trimmed by 1 base and J by 1 base, leaving 7 bases between them. Per germline, CDR1 SEHNR and CDR2 FQNEAQ (reference sequence). The CDR3 is made up of 14 amino acids. The CDR3 spells CASSLEQANTEAFF. The CDR3 DNA sequence: TGTGCCAGCAGCTTAGAACAGGCGAACACTGAAGCTTTCTTT.

In this sample, this clonotype turned up many times. The V and J genes are TRBV25-1 and TRBJ1-1; 8 bases match TRBD1. The V segment lost 6 bases and the J segment 5 bases; nucleotides outside the gene matches: 2. The germline V gene encodes CDR1 MGHDK and CDR2 SYGVNS. This CDR3 comprises 12 residues. CDR3 DNA: TGTGCCAGCAGCTGGACAGGGACTGAAGCTTTCTTT. Protein: CASSWTGTEAFF.

This clonotype appeared many times. The V and J genes are TRBV4-2 and TRBJ2-3; D might be TRBD1 (6 bases). Trimming removed 0 bases at V and 3 bases at J, with 13 bases between. The CDR3 runs 16 residues. Germline loops: CDR1 LGHNA, CDR2 YNFKEQ. This CDR3 reads CASSQDQGRGTDTQYF. The CDR3 DNA follows: TGTGCCAGCAGCCAAGATCAGGGCAGGGGAACAGATACGCAGTATTTT.

The genes are TRBV5-1 and TRBJ2-4, with 7 bases matching TRBD1. V trimming: 4 bases; J trimming: 0 bases; junction bases outside the gene matches: 4. The germline V gene has CDR1 SGHRS and CDR2 YFSETQ. The CDR3 loop spans 15 amino acids. This CDR3 is CASSHGDRAKNIQYF. The CDR3 DNA reads TGCGCCAGCAGCCACGGGGACAGAGCCAAAAACATTCAGTACTTC.

In its sample, this clonotype was seen many times. The CDR3 DNA reads as TGCAGTGCCACCTGGACTAGCGGGCTCAAGAACTACAATGAGCAGTTCTTC. Its protein is CSATWTSGLKNYNEQFF. The V and J genes are TRBV20-1 and TRBJ2-1; TRBD2 matches 11 bases. V was pared by 6 bases and J by 3 bases, with 13 bases of the junction left unmatched. This CDR3 spans 17 amino acids. Germline CDR1 and CDR2: DFQATT and SNEGSKA (reference sequence).

This clonotype came up a few times. J is TRBJ1-2 and V is TRBV7-9; unclear D gene. Trimming shortened V by 2 bases and J by 1 base, and 5 bases separated the two germline ends. The CDR3 runs to 13 residues. Per the germline V gene, CDR1 is SEHNR and CDR2 is FQNEAQ (reference sequence). CDR3 sequence reads: CASSLKSNYGYTF. The DNA of the CDR3 is TGTGCCAGCAGCTTAAAGAGTAACTATGGCTACACCTTC.